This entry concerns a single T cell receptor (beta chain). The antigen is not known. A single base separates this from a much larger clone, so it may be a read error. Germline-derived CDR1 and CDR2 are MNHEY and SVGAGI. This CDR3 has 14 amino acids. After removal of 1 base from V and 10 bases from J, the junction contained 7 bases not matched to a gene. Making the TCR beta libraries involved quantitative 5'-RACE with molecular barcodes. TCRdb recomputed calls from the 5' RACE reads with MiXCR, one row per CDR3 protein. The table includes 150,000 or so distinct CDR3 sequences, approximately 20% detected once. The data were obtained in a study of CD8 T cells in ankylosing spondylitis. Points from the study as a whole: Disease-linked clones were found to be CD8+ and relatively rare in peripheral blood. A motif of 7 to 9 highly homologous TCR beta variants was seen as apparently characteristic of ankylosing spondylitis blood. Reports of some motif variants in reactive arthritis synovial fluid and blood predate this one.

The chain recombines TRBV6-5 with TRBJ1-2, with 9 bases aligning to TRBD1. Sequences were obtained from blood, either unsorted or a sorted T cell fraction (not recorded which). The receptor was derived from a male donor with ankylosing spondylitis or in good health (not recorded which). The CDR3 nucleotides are TGTGCCAGCAGTTACTTCACAGGGGGCGACGACTACACCTTC. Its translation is CASSYFTGGDDYTF.